Listed below are T cell receptor beta chains from one sample, sequenced in a study of T cells in tuberculosis. Generated by immunoSEQ multiplex PCR, the TCRdb table keeps only in-frame clones and is missing some. Of fewer than 40,000 clones listed, about 82% are singletons. The specimen was PBMCs, collected at tuberculosis diagnosis. All receptors derive from an adult with tuberculosis. CDR3s include the opening cysteine and the closing phenylalanine or tryptophan. The D gene is left open where the match is weak. Only some rows state a clone size, as once, few, many or a class for expanded clones.

>TRBD1|TRBV15|.|TRBJ1-1
TGTGCCACCAGCGCCCGGACAGGGGCCAATACTGAAGCTTTCTTT
CATSARTGANTEAFF
>TRBD1|TRBV6-1|.|TRBJ1-1
TGTGCCAGCAGTGAAGCGGGGGACAGTCCAACTGAAGCTTTCTTT
CASSEAGDSPTEAFF
>TRBD1|TRBV19|.|TRBJ1-2
TGTGCCAGTAGTATCCTAGGGACAGGGTACGGCTACACCTTC
CASSILGTGYGYTF
>TRBD1|TRBV2|.|TRBJ2-7
TGTGCCAGCGGGACAGGGATCGGCGAGCAGTACTTC
CASGTGIGEQYF
>TRBD1|TRBV5-1|.|TRBJ1-4
TGCGCCAGCAGCTTGGGGGACAGGGACGGGGAAAAACTGTTTTTT
CASSLGDRDGEKLFF
>TRBD2|TRBV5-4|once|TRBJ2-5
TGTGCCAGCAGCTCCTTAGCGGGAGGGAACCAAGAGACCCAGTACTTC
CASSSLAGGNQETQYF
>TRBD2|TRBV5-1|once|TRBJ2-5
TGCGCCAGCAGCTTGGCTAGCGGGGTCCAAGAGACCCAGTACTTC
CASSLASGVQETQYF
>TRBD2|TRBV4-1|.|TRBJ2-7
TGCGCCAGCAGCCCGGACGTGCGGGAGGGCCTCGAGCAGTACTTC
CASSPDVREGLEQYF
>.|TRBV5-1|.|TRBJ2-3
TGCGCCAGCAGCTTCCAACAGAGCACAGATACGCAGTATTTT
CASSFQQSTDTQYF
>TRBD1|TRBV7-3|.|TRBJ1-2
TGTGCCAGCAGCTTAACATCGGTTCAGGGGGCCCATGGCTACACCTTC
CASSLTSVQGAHGYTF
>.|TRBV27|.|TRBJ1-5
TGTGCCAGCAGTCTTACCCGGGACATAAATCAGCCCCAGCATTTT
CASSLTRDINQPQHF
>TRBD2|TRBV9|.|TRBJ2-3
TGTGCCAGCAGCGTAGCGACTAGCGGGAGGCAAAGCACAGATACGCAGTATTTT
CASSVATSGRQSTDTQYF
>.|TRBV19|.|TRBJ2-6
TGTGCCAGTAGTATAGTACTCTCTGGGGCCAACGTCCTGACTTTC
CASSIVLSGANVLTF
>.|TRBV5-1|.|TRBJ1-3
TGCGCCAGCAGCTTGCTACCGCTCTCCTCTGGAAACACCATATATTTT
CASSLLPLSSGNTIYF
>.|TRBV5-6|.|TRBJ1-2
TGTGCCAGCAGCCGGGAGGACGGGCGTTACACCTTC
CASSREDGRYTF
>.|TRBV9|.|TRBJ2-1
TGTGCCAGCAACCCACAGGCTGAAAGCTCCTACAATGAGCAGTTCTTC
CASNPQAESSYNEQFF
>TRBD1|TRBV5-6|.|TRBJ2-7
TGTGCCAGCAGGGGGACAGGGCAATTGCAGTACTTC
CASRGTGQLQYF
>TRBD1|TRBV5-4|.|TRBJ2-7
TGTGCCAGCAGCTCAGGACAGGATAGCTCCTACGAGCAGTACTTC
CASSSGQDSSYEQYF
>.|TRBV10-3|.|TRBJ2-7
TGTGCCATCAGTGAGGGGGCAGTCTCCGTCGCCTACGAGCAGTACTTC
CAISEGAVSVAYEQYF
>TRBD1|TRBV18|.|TRBJ1-1
TGTGCCAGCTCACCCCTAGACAGGGGGTCTGAAGCTTTCTTT
CASSPLDRGSEAFF
>TRBD2|TRBV9|.|TRBJ2-5
TGTGCCAGCAGCCCCGAGGGGGGCAGCGGGAGGGCCGGGACCCAGTACTTC
CASSPEGGSGRAGTQYF
>TRBD1|TRBV5-1|.|TRBJ1-6
TGCGCCAGCAGCGGCGCAGGGGGCAATAATTCACCCCTCCACTTT
CASSGAGGNNSPLHF
>.|TRBV28|.|TRBJ2-6
TGTGCCAGCACTCAGGGGGGCGGGGCCAACGTCCTGACTTTC
CASTQGGGANVLTF
>TRBD2|TRBV28|.|TRBJ2-1
TGTGCCAGCAGCCTACCCCTAGCGGGAGGATTGAATGAGCAGTTCTTC
CASSLPLAGGLNEQFF
>TRBD1|TRBV9|.|TRBJ1-1
TGTGCCAGCAGCGTAACAGGGGGTCACACTGAAGCTTTCTTT
CASSVTGGHTEAFF
>TRBD2|TRBV2|.|TRBJ2-3
TGTGCCAGCAGTGAGTGGGGACTAGCGGGGTATACGCAGTATTTT
CASSEWGLAGYTQYF
>.|TRBV5-1|.|TRBJ2-1
TGCGCCAGCAGCTGGGCCCCCACTAATGAGCAGTTCTTC
CASSWAPTNEQFF
>TRBD1|TRBV9|.|TRBJ1-1
TGTGCCAGCAGCGCAAGGGACAGGGTTGGCACTGAAGCTTTCTTT
CASSARDRVGTEAFF
>.|TRBV9|.|TRBJ2-7
TGTGCCAGCAGCGCCCAACAGGAGGGCGAGCAGTACTTC
CASSAQQEGEQYF
>TRBD1|TRBV7-3|.|TRBJ2-1
TGTGCCAGCAGCTTACCGGACAGGGGGAGGGATGAGCAGTTCTTC
CASSLPDRGRDEQFF
>.|TRBV4-1|.|TRBJ1-6
TGCGCCAGCAGTCGAGACAGAAATAATTCACCCCTCCACTTT
CASSRDRNNSPLHF
>.|TRBV12-5|.|TRBJ1-1
TGTGCTAGTGCCCCACGGGGAAACACTGAAGCTTTCTTT
CASAPRGNTEAFF
>.|TRBV5-1|.|TRBJ2-5
TGCGCCAGCAGCGGTAGTGGGGCGGGGGAGACCCAGTACTTC
CASSGSGAGETQYF
>TRBD1|TRBV6-5|.|TRBJ1-4
TGTGCCAGCAGCACACAGGGGGCCTCTAATGAAAAACTGTTTTTT
CASSTQGASNEKLFF
>TRBD2|TRBV13|.|TRBJ2-4
TGTGCCAGCAGCTTAGGACTTTCTAGCGGGAGACGAGACATTCAGTACTTC
CASSLGLSSGRRDIQYF
>.|TRBV19|once|TRBJ2-2
TGTGCCCTATCGACGGGGTCCGGGGAGCTGCTTTTT
CALSTGSGELLF
>TRBD1|TRBV4-1|.|TRBJ1-2
TGCGCCAGCAGCCAAGATCCCGGGACAGTTAACTATGGCTACACCTTC
CASSQDPGTVNYGYTF
>TRBD2|TRBV28|.|TRBJ2-4
TGTGCCAGCAGGGTGCGGTCTAGCGGGAGGGCCGTAACCAAAAACATTCAGTACTTC
CASRVRSSGRAVTKNIQYF
>.|TRBV7-2|.|TRBJ1-2
TGTGCCAGCAGCTTAACTAAGGGGAACTATGGCTACACCTTC
CASSLTKGNYGYTF
>TRBD1|TRBV2|.|TRBJ1-2
TGTGCCAGCTATCATCCGGGACAGCCTAACTATGGCTACACCTTC
CASYHPGQPNYGYTF